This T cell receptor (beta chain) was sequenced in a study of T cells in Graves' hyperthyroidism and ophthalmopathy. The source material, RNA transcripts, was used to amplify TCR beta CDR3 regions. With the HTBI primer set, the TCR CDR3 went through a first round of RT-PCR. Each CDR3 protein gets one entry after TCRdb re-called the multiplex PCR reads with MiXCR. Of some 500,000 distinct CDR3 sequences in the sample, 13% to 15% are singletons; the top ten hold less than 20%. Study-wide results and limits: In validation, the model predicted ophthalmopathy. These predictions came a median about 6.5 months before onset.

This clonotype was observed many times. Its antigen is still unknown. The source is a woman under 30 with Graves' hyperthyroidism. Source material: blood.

The CDR3: CASSPTAGVYNEQFF. CDR3 coding DNA: TGTGCCAGCAGCCCTACGGCGGGAGTTTACAATGAGCAGTTCTTC. J is TRBJ2-1 and V is TRBV11-2; TRBD2 aligns across 7 bases. With 5 bases clipped from V and 4 bases from J, the junction kept 8 bases outside the gene matches. The CDR3 is 15 residues long. The V gene's germline CDR1 is SGHAT and CDR2 FQNNGV.